Detailed here is one TCR beta chain. Its antigen is unknown. The data originate from a study of response to subunit inactivated influenza vaccine. Study-level points and caveats: Authors suggested that a seasonal influenza vaccination recruits few new T cells each time.

V was pared by 6 bases and J by 1 base, with 10 bases between. The germline V gene has CDR1 KGHSH and CDR2 LQKENI. The CDR3 contains 14 residues. TCRdb analysed the RT-PCR reads with MiXCR anew, one entry per CDR3 protein. Of hundreds of thousands of distinct CDR3 sequences in the sample, approximately 13% were seen once. The chain combines TRBV18 with TRBJ1-5; possibly TRBD1 for D (6 bases). The TCR comes from a man in his fifties or sixties who received an inactivated influenza vaccine. The source was PBMCs from blood, collected about 40 days after vaccination. DNA of the CDR3: TGTGCCAGCTCTCCTGACAGGAGCAATCAGCCCCAGCATTTT. Residues: CASSPDRSNQPQHF.